This T cell receptor beta chain was recorded in a study of T-cell memory formation after mild COVID-19. In the study overall: TCR clusters were largely donor specific.

The V gene lost 5 bases and the J gene lost 7 bases, with 14 bases spanning the gap. Germline-derived CDR1 and CDR2 are LNHDA and SQIVND (reference sequence). The CDR3 spans 13 residues. Findings and limits, study-wide: Contracting clones, day 15 to 85, had balanced CD4/CD8, and later expanders favored CD4+. That cross-reactive memory joined was suggested by some responding clones appearing in pre-infection memory.

The authors produced TCR alpha and TCR beta cDNA libraries with sample barcodes and UMIs by 5'RACE using constant-segment primers. From the 5' RACE reads, TCRdb called clonotypes with MiXCR, one entry per CDR3 protein. Here the sample spans around 310,000 distinct CDR3 sequences, less than 25% being singletons. A few counts support this clonotype. Its antigen is undetermined. This sequence was found in a man aged 18 to 29 who had mild COVID-19 (a few samples of this study predate the infection). Cell type and time point are not known. Sequenced sample: PBMCs or a T cell subset sorted from them (not recorded which). The V gene is TRBV19, the J gene TRBJ1-1; D is perhaps TRBD1 (6 bases). The CDR3: CASSRGQLSEAFF. The CDR3 DNA is TGTGCCAGTAGTCGAGGACAGTTAAGTGAAGCTTTCTTT. The full variable domain, rest sourced from reference TRBV19 and TRBJ1-1, is DGGITQSPKYLFRKEGQNVTLSCEQNLNHDAMYWYRQDPGQGLRLIYYSQIVNDFQKGDIAEGYSVSREKKESFPLTVTSAQKNPTAFYLCASSRGQLSEAFFGQGTRLTVV.